What follows are 8 T cell receptor beta chains derived from one specimen sequenced in a study of blood T cell repertoires in COVID-19. Some clones are missing from TCRdb's copy, which holds only in-frame ones; the method was immunoSEQ multiplex PCR. The sample lists 200,000 to 300,000 clones, around 84% occurring once. Material for sequencing was peripheral blood. The receptors come from a woman in her late teens or twenties with acute or convalescent COVID-19.

This clone was detected once. The chain's CDR3 is CASSESGQLTSTDTQYF. For the CDR3, the DNA is TGTGCCAGCAGTGAATCGGGACAGTTAACTAGCACAGATACGCAGTATTTT. The chain combines TRBV25-1 with TRBJ2-3, with 7 bases that match TRBD1. After removal of 1 base from V and 0 bases from J, the junction contained 7 bases not matched to a gene. Looked up from germline, CDR1 is MGHDK and CDR2 is SYGVNS. This CDR3 is built from 17 residues.

This chain uses TRBV3-1 (or the pseudogene TRBV3-2) with TRBJ2-7; 8 nucleotides match TRBD2. The junction had 7 bases not matched to a gene; V was cut back by 0 bases and J by 6 bases. From germline, CDR1 is LGHDT and CDR2 YNNKEL (reference sequence). The CDR3 is made up of 15 amino acids. CDR3 sequence (DNA): TGTGCCAGCAGCCAAGATCTCGGGCTAGCGGGCGAGCAGTACTTC. Translation: CASSQDLGLAGEQYF.

The J gene is TRBJ2-7, the V gene TRBV5-1; D might be TRBD2 (6 bases). Trimming stripped 4 bases from V and 0 bases from J, with 11 bases between. From germline, CDR1 is SGHRS and CDR2 YFSETQ. The length of the CDR3 is 14 residues. CDR3 amino acids: CASSQTGVSYEQYF. The CDR3 nucleotides are TGCGCCAGCAGCCAAACGGGAGTCTCCTACGAGCAGTACTTC. The full variable domain, completed using reference TRBV5-1 and TRBJ2-7, is KAGVTQTPRYLIKTRGQQVTLSCSPISGHRSVSWYQQTPGQGLQFLFEYFSETQRNKGNFPGRFSGRQFSNSRSEMNVSTLELGDSALYLCASSQTGVSYEQYFGPGTRLTVT.

The chain links TRBV27 to TRBJ1-2, with D possibly matching TRBD1 (5 bases). V was shortened by 0 bases and J by 6 bases, with 11 bases between the two germline ends. Germline-derived CDR1 and CDR2 are MNHEY and SMNVEV (reference sequence). The CDR3 consists of 14 residues. The CDR3 DNA sequence: TGTGCCAGCAGTTTATCGCGGGGGTTCGATGGCTACACCTTC. Protein: CASSLSRGFDGYTF.

This clone showed up many times. The chain employs TRBV7-8 and TRBJ1-1; D unclear. Germline lookup yields CDR1 SGHVS and CDR2 FQNEAQ. With 4 bases removed from V and 1 base from J, the gap between germline ends came to 10 bases. CDR3 size: 14 residues. This CDR3 is CASSSRSGNTEAFF. In DNA form, the CDR3 reads TGTGCCAGCAGCTCCCGTTCGGGGAACACTGAAGCTTTCTTT.

This clone showed up just once. The rearrangement links TRBV11-3 to TRBJ2-1; the match to TRBD1 covers 12 bases. The CDR3 is made up of 16 amino acids. V dropped 3 bases and J dropped 4; count of bases not matched to a gene: 4. The germline CDR1 and CDR2 sequences are SGHNT and YENEEA. The CDR3 sequence: CASSLGQGASYNEQFF. The CDR3 DNA sequence: TGTGCCAGCAGCTTGGGACAGGGGGCCTCATACAATGAGCAGTTCTTC.

This clone was recorded at least ten times. The V call is TRBV4-3, the J call TRBJ2-6; TRBD1 is a possible D gene (6 bases). The germline V and J ends were trimmed by 2 bases and 0 bases, with 11 bases remaining between them. The length of the CDR3 is 17 residues. Germline V gives CDR1 LGHNA, CDR2 YSLEER. The CDR3 coding sequence is TGCGCCAGCAGCCAACAGGACAGTCACTCTGGGGCCAACGTCCTGACTTTC. Translation: CASSQQDSHSGANVLTF.

The chain is built from TRBV5-1 and TRBJ2-1, with D tentatively TRBD1 (5 bases). Per germline, CDR1 SGHRS and CDR2 YFSETQ. This CDR3 has 13 amino acids. V was cut by 1 base and J by 6 bases, with 8 bases left in between. The CDR3 nucleotides are TGCGCCAGCAGCTTGTTAGGGGCCAATGAGCAGTTCTTC. Translated: CASSLLGANEQFF.